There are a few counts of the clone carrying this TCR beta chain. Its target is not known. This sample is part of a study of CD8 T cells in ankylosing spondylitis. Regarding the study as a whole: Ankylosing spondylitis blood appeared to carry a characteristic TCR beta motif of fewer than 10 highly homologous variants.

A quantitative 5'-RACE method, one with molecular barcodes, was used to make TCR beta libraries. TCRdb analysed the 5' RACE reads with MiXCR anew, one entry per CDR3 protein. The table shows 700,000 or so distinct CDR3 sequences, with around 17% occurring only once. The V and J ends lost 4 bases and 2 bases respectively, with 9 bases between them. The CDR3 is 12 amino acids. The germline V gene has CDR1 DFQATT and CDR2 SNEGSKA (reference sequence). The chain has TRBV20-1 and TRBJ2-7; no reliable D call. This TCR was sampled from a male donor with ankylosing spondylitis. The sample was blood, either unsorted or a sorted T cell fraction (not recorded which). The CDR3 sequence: CSANVQTYEQYF. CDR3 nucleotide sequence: TGCAGTGCTAATGTTCAGACCTACGAGCAGTACTTC.